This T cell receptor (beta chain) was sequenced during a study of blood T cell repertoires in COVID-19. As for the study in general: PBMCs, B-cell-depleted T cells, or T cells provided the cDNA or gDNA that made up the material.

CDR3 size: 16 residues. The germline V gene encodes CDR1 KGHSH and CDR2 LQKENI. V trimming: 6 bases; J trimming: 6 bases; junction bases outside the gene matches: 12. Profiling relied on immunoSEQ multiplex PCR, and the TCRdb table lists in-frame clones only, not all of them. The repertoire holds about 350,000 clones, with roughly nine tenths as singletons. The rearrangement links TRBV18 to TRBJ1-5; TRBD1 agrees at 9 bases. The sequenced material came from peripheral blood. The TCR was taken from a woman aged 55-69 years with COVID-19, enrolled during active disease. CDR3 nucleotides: TGTGCCAGCTCGCACGGGACAGGGTTGATCCGTCAGCCCCAGCATTTT. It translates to CASSHGTGLIRQPQHF.